The 10 T cell receptor beta chains listed next were all sequenced from one sample in a study of CD8+ T cells in alopecia areata. The authors extracted RNA and reverse transcribed it into cDNA as the sequencing template. TCRdb keeps only in-frame clones here, not all; method: immunoSEQ multiplex PCR. This sample has 150,000 to 200,000 clones; roughly 60% occur once, and the top ten carry approximately 4.3%. The sequenced sample consisted of CD4+ T cells sorted from blood. The receptor set was obtained from a human donor in good health.

V is TRBV11-2 and J is TRBJ2-6, with D unresolved. V lost 5 bases, J lost 3 bases, and 8 bases lay in between. CDR3 length: 14 amino acids. Germline V gene lookup returns CDR1 SGHAT and CDR2 FQNNGV. The CDR3 DNA is TGTGCCAGCAGCCCTATAGATGGGGCCAACGTCCTGACTTTC. This codes for CASSPIDGANVLTF.

This clone was recorded a few times. The chain recombines TRBV6-5 with TRBJ2-7; 9 bases are a match to TRBD1. CDR1 is MNHEY, CDR2 SVGAGI, per germline. J gave up 5 bases and V 4 bases, and 9 bases lay outside the gene matches. This CDR3 has 15 residues. CDR3 protein: CASSFGGTGKHEQYF. CDR3 DNA: TGTGCCAGCAGTTTCGGAGGGACAGGGAAGCACGAGCAGTACTTC.

V gene TRBV18 combines with J gene TRBJ2-5; D is uncertain. The CDR3 runs 14 residues. The germline gives CDR1 KGHSH, CDR2 LQKENI. V was pared by 1 base and J by 4 bases, with 10 bases between. CDR3 loop: CASSPRRNRETQYF. CDR3 nucleotide sequence: TGTGCCAGCTCACCACGTCGGAACCGAGAGACCCAGTACTTC.

The chain uses TRBV10-3 and TRBJ2-5; 11 bases fit TRBD2. The CDR3 extends over 16 amino acids. The germline V gene encodes CDR1 ENHRY and CDR2 SYGVKD. V was clipped by 3 bases and J by 2 bases; unmatched bases: 5. CDR3 loop: CAISERLAGGQETQYF. In DNA form, the CDR3 reads TGTGCCATCAGTGAAAGGCTAGCGGGAGGTCAAGAGACCCAGTACTTC.

This clone was counted between two and nine times. The rearrangement uses TRBV29-1 and TRBJ2-5, with D possibly being TRBD1 (6 bases). With 6 bases removed from V and 2 bases from J, the gap between germline ends came to 13 bases. Germline CDR1 and CDR2: SQVTM and ANQGSEA. This CDR3 is 13 amino acids long. The chain's CDR3 is CSVAGQLQETQYF. The CDR3 coding sequence is TGCAGCGTGGCCGGACAGCTACAAGAGACCCAGTACTTC.

This CDR3 reads CASSFDTEAFF. In DNA, the CDR3 is TGTGCCAGCAGCTTCGACACTGAAGCTTTCTTT. The genes are TRBV7-9 and TRBJ1-1; unclear D gene. Trimming cost V 3 bases and J 3 bases, with 2 bases left between them. Germline CDR1 is SEHNR and CDR2 is FQNEAQ (reference sequence). CDR3 size: 11 residues.

The V call is TRBV29-1, the J call TRBJ2-3; no reliable D call. The CDR3 is 12 amino acids. V was pared by 4 bases and J by 0 bases, with 5 bases between. Germline-derived CDR1 and CDR2 are SQVTM and ANQGSEA. Written as DNA, the CDR3 is TGCAGCGTTGGAATAAGCACAGATACGCAGTATTTT. It translates to CSVGISTDTQYF.

This clone was detected only once. The rearrangement joins TRBV9 to TRBJ2-3, with 9 bases identical to TRBD2. Trimming at V came to 4 bases and at J to 4 bases, leaving 13 bases not matched to a gene. The CDR3 loop spans 17 amino acids. Per the germline V gene, CDR1 is SGDLS and CDR2 is YYNGEE. The CDR3 reads CASSQRGSGSSADTQYF. CDR3 in DNA: TGTGCCAGCAGCCAGAGGGGTAGCGGGAGTAGTGCAGATACGCAGTATTTT.

The chain recombines TRBV5-1 with TRBJ2-3; weak D call: TRBD2 (6 bases). V gave up 1 base and J gave up 1 base, with 7 bases separating them. CDR3 size: 14 residues. Germline lookup yields CDR1 SGHRS and CDR2 YFSETQ. CDR3 nucleotide sequence: TGCGCCAGCAGCTTGCCTAGCGGCACAGATACGCAGTATTTT. Residues: CASSLPSGTDTQYF.

This clone was detected only a few times. This chain uses TRBV7-9 with TRBJ2-1; possible D gene TRBD1, 6 bases. The CDR3 is made up of 12 amino acids. Between the trimmed V and J ends, which lost 8 bases and 4 bases, there was a span of 9 bases. From germline, CDR1 is SEHNR and CDR2 FQNEAQ (reference sequence). CDR3 DNA: TGTGCCAGCGCGGACAGATACAATGAGCAGTTCTTC. It is translated as CASADRYNEQFF.